Below are 7 T cell receptor beta chains sequenced from a single sample in a study of blood T cell repertoires in COVID-19. The protocol was immunoSEQ multiplex PCR, while the TCRdb copy is restricted to in-frame clones and leaves out a portion. The table lists roughly 240,000 clones, just under 85% of them singletons. Sequenced: peripheral blood. These receptors were collected from an elderly woman with acute or convalescent COVID-19.

This clone was detected once. This chain joins TRBV9 and TRBJ2-2; 10 positions match TRBD2. Germline V gene lookup returns CDR1 SGDLS and CDR2 YYNGEE. Losses at the gene ends were 2 bases for V and 7 bases for J; bases not matched to a gene: 8. The CDR3 is 16 amino acids. The CDR3 DNA reads as TGTGCCAGCAGCGTCAGCGGGAGGGCCTTGGGCGGGGAGCTGTTTTTT. This gives the protein CASSVSGRALGGELFF.

CDR3 residues: CASRDLAGAPYEQYF. The CDR3 bases are TGCGCCAGCAGGGATCTAGCGGGGGCCCCCTACGAGCAGTACTTC. The V and J genes are TRBV5-1 and TRBJ2-7; 10 bases agree with TRBD2. The CDR3 extends over 15 amino acids. Germline CDR1 and CDR2: SGHRS and YFSETQ. The V gene end was trimmed by 5 bases and the J gene end by 2 bases; junction bases not matched to a gene: 7.

The chain carries TRBV4-1 and TRBJ2-3, with 8 bases that match TRBD2. After removal of 8 bases from V and 0 bases from J, the junction contained 4 bases not matched to a gene. Germline V gives CDR1 MGHRA, CDR2 YSYEKL. This CDR3 has 14 residues. The chain's CDR3 is CASRGGPSTDTQYF. The CDR3 DNA follows: TGCGCCAGCCGGGGGGGGCCGAGCACAGATACGCAGTATTTT.

The rearrangement links TRBV15 to TRBJ2-4; D is possibly TRBD1 (6 bases). The CDR3 consists of 14 residues. Germline assignment: CDR1 LNHNV and CDR2 YYDKDF (reference sequence). V lost 9 bases to trimming and J lost 0 bases, with 12 bases between them. The CDR3 sequence is CATRTALAKNIQYF. DNA for the CDR3: TGTGCCACGAGGACAGCTCTAGCCAAAAACATTCAGTACTTC.

The chain carries TRBV27 and TRBJ2-4; TRBD2 aligns across 7 bases. Trimming took 5 bases from V and 2 from J; bases not matched to a gene: 3. Germline V gene lookup returns CDR1 MNHEY and CDR2 SMNVEV (reference sequence). The CDR3 sequence is 14 residues long. CDR3 residues: CASSRGGPKNIQYF. CDR3 in DNA: TGTGCCAGCAGTCGCGGGGGTCCCAAAAACATTCAGTACTTC.

The chain carries TRBV6-2 or TRBV6-3 and TRBJ2-7; 11 bases match TRBD2. Germline CDR1 MNHEY, CDR2 SVGEGT. This CDR3 region has 16 residues. Losses at the gene ends were 4 bases for V and 2 bases for J; bases not matched to a gene: 7. In DNA form, the CDR3 reads TGTGCCAGCAGTTCTCGACTAGCGGGGCCAACCTACGAGCAGTACTTC. Translating gives CASSSRLAGPTYEQYF.

The table lists this clone with a count of one. V is TRBV5-1 and J is TRBJ2-7; 11 bases match TRBD2. There are 16 residues in the CDR3. V shed 0 bases and J 3 bases; nucleotides not matched to a gene: 5. Per germline, CDR1 SGHRS and CDR2 YFSETQ. CDR3 in DNA: TGCGCCAGCAGCTTGGTCCCTACTAGCGGGGGCTACGAGCAGTACTTC. This encodes CASSLVPTSGGYEQYF.